Shown below are 30 T cell receptor beta chains from a single sample sequenced in a study of CD8 T cells in ankylosing spondylitis. Study observations and caveats: Made up of eight or nine highly homologous variants, a TCR beta motif appeared characteristic of ankylosing spondylitis blood.

MiXCR was run by TCRdb on the 5' RACE reads, yielding one entry per CDR3 protein. The sample has about 220,000 distinct CDR3 sequences, 7% to 8% seen once; the top ten hold 14%. These receptors' targets are unknown. Sample: blood, either unsorted or a sorted T cell fraction (not recorded which). The source is a male donor with ankylosing spondylitis.

This clonotype occurred many times. This rearrangement joins TRBV12-3 or TRBV12-4 to TRBJ2-5; 7 positions agree with TRBD1. The CDR3 runs to 13 residues. V lost 4 bases, J lost 5 bases, and 4 bases stayed unmatched. CDR3 coding DNA: TGTGCCAGCAGTTCCGGGACAGCGGAGACCCAGTACTTC. It codes for CASSSGTAETQYF.

This clonotype was seen many times. The chain has TRBV12-3 or TRBV12-4 and TRBJ2-5, with TRBD2 as a possible D gene (6 bases). The CDR3 loop spans 14 amino acids. Trimming removed 5 bases at V and 2 bases at J, with 12 bases between. The CDR3 nucleotides read TGTGCCAGCAGTCTGGGGGGATTTCAAGAGACCCAGTACTTC. As protein: CASSLGGFQETQYF.

This clonotype was seen at least ten times. The V call is TRBV28, the J call TRBJ2-7, with D possibly being TRBD1 (6 bases). Trimming took off 5 bases at V and 4 bases at J, with 21 bases between the two ends. Germline loops: CDR1 MDHEN, CDR2 SYDVKM. This CDR3 contains 16 residues. For the CDR3, the DNA is TGTGCCAGCAGTCTACGGGGACACCTTAAAGCTTACGAGCAGTACTTC. Translated: CASSLRGHLKAYEQYF.

This clonotype has a count of ten or more. The gene calls are TRBV7-9 and TRBJ2-3; tentative D call: TRBD1 (5 bases). The CDR3 is made up of 15 amino acids. Trimming removed 1 base from V and 2 bases from J, with 10 bases in between. Germline loops: CDR1 SEHNR, CDR2 FQNEAQ (reference sequence). CDR3 DNA: TGTGCCAGCAGCTTAGACAGGCTTTACACAGATACGCAGTATTTT. It is translated as CASSLDRLYTDTQYF. The whole variable domain, filled in from reference TRBV7-9 and TRBJ2-3, reads DTGVSQNPRHKITKRGQNVTFRCDPISEHNRLYWYRQTLGQGPEFLTYFQNEAQLEKSRLLSDRFSAERPKGSFSTLEIQRTEQGDSAMYLCASSLDRLYTDTQYFGPGTRLTVL.

This clonotype was counted ten times or more. The V gene is TRBV4-2, the J gene TRBJ2-2; D gene ambiguous. This CDR3 is 15 amino acids long. CDR1 is LGHNA and CDR2 is YNFKEQ in the germline V gene. With 0 bases removed from V and 1 base from J, the gap between germline ends came to 6 bases. Written as DNA, the CDR3 is TGTGCCAGCAGCCAAGAAAGGATGAACACCGGGGAGCTGTTTTTT. Its translation: CASSQERMNTGELFF.

This clonotype was recorded at least ten times. V gene TRBV4-3 combines with J gene TRBJ1-1; weak D call: TRBD1 (5 bases). Per the germline V gene, CDR1 is LGHNA and CDR2 is YSLEER. The CDR3 consists of 14 residues. Trimming left V 4 bases short and J 1 base short, with 10 bases between. The CDR3 here is CASSPRGRNTEAFF. The CDR3 DNA reads as TGCGCCAGCAGCCCGCGGGGCAGGAACACTGAAGCTTTCTTT.

This clonotype came up many times. This chain connects TRBV11-2 to TRBJ2-7, with D possibly TRBD2 on 6 matching bases. The V gene lost 4 bases and the J gene lost 0 bases, with 16 bases spanning the gap. Germline lookup yields CDR1 SGHAT and CDR2 FQNNGV. The CDR3 extends over 16 amino acids. CDR3 region: CASSSTPGESSYEQYF. The CDR3 DNA follows: TGTGCCAGCAGCTCTACTCCGGGGGAAAGCTCCTACGAGCAGTACTTC.

The sample holds a few counts of this clonotype. The chain links TRBV4-1 to TRBJ2-7; maybe TRBD2 (5 bases). CDR1 is MGHRA, CDR2 YSYEKL, per germline. Trimming stripped 5 bases from V and 2 bases from J, with 16 bases between. This CDR3 region has 15 residues. The CDR3 sequence: CASSLAIPPAYEQYF. The CDR3 nucleotides read TGCGCCAGCAGCTTAGCGATCCCTCCCGCCTACGAGCAGTACTTC.

There are a few counts of this clonotype. This chain links TRBV27 with TRBJ1-5; D remains ambiguous. This CDR3 comprises 13 residues. CDR1 is MNHEY, CDR2 SMNVEV, per germline (reference sequence). V was shortened by 4 bases and J by 3 bases, with 7 bases between the two germline ends. The DNA of the CDR3 is TGTGCCAGCAGTTGGCAGTTCAATCAGCCCCAGCATTTT. Amino acid sequence: CASSWQFNQPQHF.

This clonotype was seen at least ten times. The V and J genes are TRBV7-8 and TRBJ1-6, with TRBD1 matching over 12 bases. J was trimmed by 9 bases and V by 6 bases; bases with no gene match: 6. CDR3 length equals 15 residues. Germline CDR1 and CDR2: SGHVS and FQNEAQ. The CDR3 coding sequence is TGTGCCAGCAGGACAGGGACAGGGGGCCGTTCACCCCTCCACTTT. Amino acids: CASRTGTGGRSPLHF.

The chain employs TRBV15 and TRBJ2-1; the match to TRBD1 covers 8 bases. Unmatched junction bases numbered 4, after V lost 1 base and J lost 2 bases. This CDR3 region has 16 residues. The germline V gene has CDR1 LNHNV and CDR2 YYDKDF (reference sequence). The DNA of the CDR3 is TGTGCCACCAGCAGAGGCAGACAGGGGACCTACAATGAGCAGTTCTTC. It is translated as CATSRGRQGTYNEQFF. Full variable domain (missing parts from reference TRBV15 and TRBJ2-1): DAMVIQNPRYQVTQFGKPVTLSCSQTLNHNVMYWYQQKSSQAPKLLFHYYDKDFNNEADTPDNFQSRRPNTSFCFLDIRSPGLGDTAMYLCATSRGRQGTYNEQFFGPGTRLTVL.

The gene calls are TRBV12-3 or TRBV12-4 and TRBJ2-7, with D hard to call. The CDR3 length is 12 residues. V was pared by 6 bases and J by 7 bases, with 13 bases between. The CDR3 sequence: CASSPWKGEQYF. CDR3 DNA: TGTGCCAGCAGCCCCTGGAAAGGGGAGCAGTACTTC.

This clonotype was observed many times. The chain links TRBV9 to TRBJ1-6; D gene ambiguous. Germline lookup yields CDR1 SGDLS and CDR2 YYNGEE. This CDR3 spans 15 amino acids. The V and J ends lost 4 bases and 10 bases respectively, with 18 bases between them. Here the CDR3 reads CASSIGPGVGSPLHF. Here the CDR3 DNA reads TGTGCCAGCAGCATCGGACCCGGGGTTGGCTCACCCCTCCACTTT.

This clonotype was found a few times. This chain connects TRBV7-6 to TRBJ1-2; 7 bases fit TRBD1. The V gene end was trimmed by 5 bases and the J gene end by 8 bases; junction bases not matched to a gene: 11. The CDR3 is 14 residues long. Germline V gene data show CDR1 as SGHVS and CDR2 as FNYEAQ. CDR3 residues: CASSPGTAIVGYTF. The CDR3 DNA is TGTGCCAGCAGCCCCGGGACAGCCATTGTAGGCTACACCTTC.

At least ten counts were recorded for this clonotype. The chain links TRBV27 to TRBJ2-3; TRBD1 agrees at 9 bases. Trimming at V came to 0 bases and at J to 1 base, leaving 5 bases not matched to a gene. This CDR3 has 17 residues. Germline-derived CDR1 and CDR2 are MNHEY and SMNVEV (reference sequence). CDR3 residues: CASSLSRTGDRTDTQYF. CDR3 DNA: TGTGCCAGCAGTTTATCCCGGACAGGGGATCGCACAGATACGCAGTATTTT.

This clonotype was seen ten or more times. V is TRBV6-5 and J is TRBJ2-7; 7 nucleotides align to TRBD2. The junction had 9 bases not matched to a gene; V was cut back by 4 bases and J by 6 bases. The CDR3 runs to 14 residues. Germline lookup yields CDR1 MNHEY and CDR2 SVGAGI. This chain's CDR3 is CASSWGGSQFEQYF. The CDR3 nucleotides read TGTGCCAGCAGTTGGGGGGGTTCCCAATTCGAGCAGTACTTC.

There are many counts of this clonotype. The chain employs TRBV12-3 or TRBV12-4 and TRBJ2-1, with 12 nucleotides matching TRBD2. With 3 bases clipped from V and 6 bases from J, the junction kept 6 bases outside the gene matches. CDR3 length equals 16 residues. Written as DNA, the CDR3 is TGTGCCAGCAGTTTCACAGGACTAGCGGGACGCAATGAGCAGTTCTTC. It is translated as CASSFTGLAGRNEQFF.

This clonotype was detected ten times or more. This chain connects TRBV7-8 to TRBJ2-2; D not resolved. Trimming took 5 bases from V and 2 from J, leaving 9 bases between them. CDR3 length: 14 residues. The germline CDR1 and CDR2 sequences are SGHVS and FQNEAQ. The CDR3 nucleotides are TGTGCCAGCAGCCGACTGGATAACACCGGGGAGCTGTTTTTT. Translated, it gives CASSRLDNTGELFF.

This clonotype was picked up many times. The chain has TRBV9 and TRBJ1-1, with TRBD1 matching over 7 bases. The CDR3 runs 15 residues. Germline trimming cut 6 bases from V and 2 bases from J; bases unmatched to any gene: 10. Germline loops: CDR1 SGDLS, CDR2 YYNGEE. This CDR3 reads CASNGDRVGNTEAFF. The CDR3 DNA sequence: TGTGCCAGCAATGGAGACAGGGTTGGTAACACTGAAGCTTTCTTT.

This clonotype has at least ten counts. The chain couples TRBV7-2 to TRBJ2-5; 8 bases fit TRBD1. Trimming took 3 bases from V and 2 from J; bases not matched to a gene: 11. The CDR3 is 17 amino acids. From germline, CDR1 is SGHTA and CDR2 FQGNSA. CDR3 in amino acids: CASSFPKDRVFQETQYF. The CDR3 DNA sequence: TGTGCCAGCAGCTTCCCTAAGGACAGGGTTTTTCAAGAGACCCAGTACTTC.

The table lists this clonotype with many counts. The chain has TRBV29-1 and TRBJ2-5; maybe TRBD2 (6 bases). This CDR3 has 13 residues. Germline V lookup: CDR1 SQVTM, CDR2 ANQGSEA. V was clipped by 3 bases and J by 4 bases, with 12 bases between them. The CDR3 spells CSVDGGLGETQYF. The CDR3 coding sequence is TGCAGCGTTGATGGAGGGTTGGGAGAGACCCAGTACTTC.

This clonotype occurred a few times. This chain connects TRBV27 to TRBJ2-7, with 9 bases lining up with TRBD1. V lost 6 bases to trimming and J lost 3 bases; unmatched junction nucleotides: 6. The CDR3 sequence is 14 residues long. CDR1 MNHEY and CDR2 SMNVEV come from the germline V gene (reference sequence). CDR3: CASRTGTGYYEQYF. In DNA form, the CDR3 reads TGTGCCAGCAGAACCGGGACAGGGTACTACGAGCAGTACTTC.

This clonotype occurred many times. V and J are TRBV20-1 and TRBJ2-7; TRBD2 matches 9 bases. The CDR3 covers 14 residues. V shed 0 bases and J 2 bases; nucleotides not matched to a gene: 2. The V gene's germline CDR1 is DFQATT and CDR2 SNEGSKA (reference sequence). CDR3: CSARDPSGAYEQYF. The CDR3 region has the DNA TGCAGTGCTAGAGATCCTAGCGGGGCCTACGAGCAGTACTTC.

This chain links TRBV29-1 with TRBJ2-1; 13 bases align to TRBD2. V lost 4 bases, J lost 9 bases, and 6 bases stayed unmatched. CDR1 and CDR2 (germline): SQVTM, ANQGSEA. The CDR3 extends over 14 amino acids. The CDR3 sequence: CSVAGTSGNGEQFF. The CDR3 nucleotides are TGCAGCGTTGCCGGGACTAGCGGGAACGGTGAGCAGTTCTTC.

This clonotype was detected ten times or more. This rearrangement joins TRBV27 to TRBJ1-5; D perhaps matches TRBD1 (6 bases). V lost 5 bases and J lost 6, with 17 bases in between. The CDR3 contains 15 residues. The germline V gene has CDR1 MNHEY and CDR2 SMNVEV (reference sequence). The CDR3 region is CASSQIWGRGQPQHF. The CDR3 DNA sequence: TGTGCCAGCAGTCAAATTTGGGGGCGGGGTCAGCCCCAGCATTTT.

This clonotype was recorded many times. CDR3 in DNA: TGTGCCAGCAGCCGATCCGGGACTAGCGAGGGCGAGCAGTTCTTC. This gives the protein CASSRSGTSEGEQFF. V gene TRBV7-9 combines with J gene TRBJ2-1; 10 bases line up with TRBD2. The CDR3 runs to 15 residues. Germline V gives CDR1 SEHNR, CDR2 FQNEAQ (reference sequence). Unmatched junction bases numbered 11, after V lost 5 bases and J lost 10 bases.

The sample holds many counts of this clonotype. The rearrangement uses TRBV7-9 and TRBJ2-7, with a weak D call TRBD2 (6 bases). V was cut by 4 bases and J by 6 bases, with 16 bases left in between. Germline V gene data show CDR1 as SEHNR and CDR2 as FQNEAQ (reference sequence). The CDR3 runs to 14 residues. The DNA of the CDR3 is TGTGCCAGCAGCTCGGAGGGGTCCTGGGGCGAGCAGTACTTC. This translates into CASSSEGSWGEQYF.

This clonotype was counted many times. V usage is TRBV14 and J usage is TRBJ2-7, with D possibly matching TRBD1 (6 bases). V was pared by 0 bases and J by 4 bases, with 13 bases between. In germline, CDR1 is SGHDN, CDR2 FVKESK. The CDR3 runs to 15 residues. The DNA for the CDR3 is TGTGCCAGCAGCCAAGAAATGGGACACTTTTACGAGCAGTACTTC. Translating it yields CASSQEMGHFYEQYF.

This clonotype has ten or more counts. This chain uses TRBV28 with TRBJ1-1; D is undetermined. The CDR3 length is 13 residues. Germline CDR1 reads MDHEN; CDR2 reads SYDVKM. V was pared by 2 bases and J by 2 bases, with 6 bases between. For the CDR3, the DNA is TGTGCCAGCAGTTTAGGTTTCAACACTGAAGCTTTCTTT. Protein: CASSLGFNTEAFF.

In its sample, this clonotype was seen a few times. The gene calls are TRBV6-4 and TRBJ1-1; no clear D gene. The CDR3 runs 15 residues. Germline-derived CDR1 and CDR2 are MRHNA and SNTAGT. The V gene lost 0 bases and the J gene lost 2 bases, with 10 bases spanning the gap. CDR3 in amino acids: CASSDSAGGNTEAFF. The DNA of the CDR3 is TGTGCCAGCAGTGACTCGGCTGGAGGAAACACTGAAGCTTTCTTT.